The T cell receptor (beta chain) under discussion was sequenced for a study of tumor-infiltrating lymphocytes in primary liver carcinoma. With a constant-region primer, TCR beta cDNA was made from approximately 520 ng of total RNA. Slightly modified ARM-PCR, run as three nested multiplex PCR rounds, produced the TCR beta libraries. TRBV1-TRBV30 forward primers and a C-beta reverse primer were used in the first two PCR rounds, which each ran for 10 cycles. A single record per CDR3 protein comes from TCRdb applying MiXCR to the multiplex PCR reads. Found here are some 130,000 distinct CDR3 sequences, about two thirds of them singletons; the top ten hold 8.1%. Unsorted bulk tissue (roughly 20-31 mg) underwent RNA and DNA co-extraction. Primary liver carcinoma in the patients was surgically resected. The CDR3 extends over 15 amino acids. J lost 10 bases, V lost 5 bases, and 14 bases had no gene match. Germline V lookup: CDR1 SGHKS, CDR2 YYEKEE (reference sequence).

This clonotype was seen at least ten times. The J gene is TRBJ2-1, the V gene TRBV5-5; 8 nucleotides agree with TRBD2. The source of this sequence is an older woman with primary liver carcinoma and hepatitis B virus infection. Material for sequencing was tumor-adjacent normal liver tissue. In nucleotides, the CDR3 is TGTGCCAGCAGGCGCGGGAGGACCTCGTGGGACGAGCAGTTCTTC. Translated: CASRRGRTSWDEQFF.